The clone carrying this T cell receptor beta chain occurred once. Time point defined: newly diagnosed GD, antithyroid drugs for less than 3 months. From RNA extracted from PBMCs, the TCR library was made. These data belong to a study of regulatory T cells in long-lasting Graves disease. iRepertoire HTBI primers and Arm-PCR of CDR3 regions built TCR beta libraries. TCRdb analysed the multiplex PCR reads with MiXCR anew, one entry per CDR3 protein. The table has about 420,000 distinct CDR3 sequences, about 17% seen once. V shed 9 bases, J shed 3 bases, and the junction held 7 bases outside the gene matches. The CDR3 length is 15 residues. CDR1 is MNHNS and CDR2 is SASEGT in the germline V gene. The data were also submitted as part of a second study, on T cells in Graves' hyperthyroidism and ophthalmopathy. That investigation notes: Patients were excluded because of uncontrolled infection, other autoimmune disease, pregnancy or lactation. The diagnoses drew upon clinical symptoms, serum thyroxine and TRAb, thyroid ultrasound and orbital computed tomography. When the TCR CDR3 underwent first-round RT-PCR, the HTBI primer set was used.

The sample in question was peripheral blood mononuclear cells (PBMCs), obtained at new diagnosis, from a patient treated with antithyroid drugs. The TCR comes from a young woman with Graves disease. This rearrangement joins TRBV6-1 to TRBJ2-2; 10 bases are shared with TRBD1. This CDR3 is CASQTGTGDTGELFF. Written as DNA, the CDR3 is TGTGCCAGTCAAACCGGGACAGGGGACACCGGGGAGCTGTTTTTT.